The entry that follows covers one T cell receptor beta chain sequence. The antigen remains undetermined. The record originates from a study of shared clonotypes between healthy human individuals. The germline V and J ends were trimmed by 3 bases and 0 bases, with 11 bases remaining between them. Germline CDR1 and CDR2: KGHSH and LQKENI. This CDR3 region has 16 residues. Points from the study as a whole: Measured sharing among donors was expected to vary with sequencing depth. Estimated clonotype richness was generally higher in naive than memory subsets.

Template for every sorted-subset replicate PCR totaled about 200 ng DNA, tens of thousands of T cell genomes. Generated by immunoSEQ multiplex PCR, the TCRdb table keeps only in-frame clones and is missing some. The sample holds under 2,500,000 clones, around 95% seen once. A CD45RA+ naive subset and a CD45RA-negative memory subset were split from CD4+ cells. Sample: naive CD4+ T cells sorted from blood. Sample subset: CD45RA+ positively selected. This sequence was found in a man aged 18-30 years in good health. The V gene is TRBV18, the J gene TRBJ2-2; a weak D match, TRBD1 (6 bases). The CDR3 protein is CASSPRDIANTGELFF. The CDR3 coding sequence is TGTGCCAGCTCACCCCGGGACATCGCGAACACCGGGGAGCTGTTTTTT. The full variable domain, completed using reference TRBV18 and TRBJ2-2, is NAGVMQNPRHLVRRRGQEARLRCSPMKGHSHVYWYRQLPEEGLKFMVYLQKENIIDESGMPKERFSAEFPKEGPSILRIQQVVRGDSAAYFCASSPRDIANTGELFFGEGSRLTVL.